The subject of this entry is one TCR beta chain. This sample was included in a study of control samples from healthy donors and cancer patients. Germline CDR1 is MDHEN and CDR2 is SYDVKM. V dropped 6 bases and J dropped 5; count of bases not matched to a gene: 4. CDR3 size: 13 residues. Libraries were prepared by immunoSEQ multiplex PCR; TCRdb keeps only in-frame clonotypes and omits some of them. The sample shows approximately 140,000 clones, 80% to 95% of them seen only once. The rearrangement uses TRBV28 and TRBJ1-1; TRBD1 aligns across 9 bases. This TCR derives from a young man in good health. The sequenced sample consisted of blood. The CDR3 reads CASSRDRGTEAFF. The CDR3 DNA reads as TGTGCCAGCAGCCGCGACAGGGGGACTGAAGCTTTCTTT.